A single TCR beta chain is shown here with its context. The antigen remains unidentified. The data are from a study of blood T cells in healthy people across ages. Each donor's blood draw was ten milliliters of peripheral blood. Isolation recovered at least 6 million PBMCs from every sample. Extracted total RNA amounted to at least 5 micrograms for each sample. Study-wide points: Reliance upon unsorted PBMCs precluded definitive naive versus antigen-experienced comparison.

The CDR3 has 15 amino acids. V lost 2 bases to trimming and J lost 6 bases, with 16 bases between them. Germline CDR1 SGHDN, CDR2 FVKESK. Alongside a J-beta primer mix, a sample-barcoded 5' primer served in a second PCR lasting about 7 to 12 cycles. TCRdb fed the 5' RACE reads into MiXCR, producing one record per CDR3 protein. The table has approximately 1.5 million distinct CDR3 sequences, roughly 32% seen once. The V call is TRBV14, the J call TRBJ1-2, with D possibly TRBD1 on 5 matching bases. Sequencing used blood. The receptor's source is a woman in her 30s in good health. The CDR3 protein is CASSQNLRDPNGYTF. DNA of the CDR3: TGTGCCAGCAGCCAAAACCTAAGGGACCCTAATGGCTACACCTTC.